The next 14 T cell receptor beta chains were all read from a single sample in a study of blood T cell repertoires in COVID-19. TCRdb's table, derived via immunoSEQ multiplex PCR, lists solely in-frame clones and lacks some. There are about 200,000 clones in the sample; around four fifths occur only once, and approximately 4.8% lies in the top ten. Sequenced material: PBMCs or T cells enriched from blood (not recorded which). These receptor sequences come from a woman in her fifties or sixties who had been exposed to COVID-19.

This clone is a singleton in its sample. J is TRBJ1-1 and V is TRBV5-1; D is unresolved. This CDR3 is 12 amino acids long. V was pared by 3 bases and J by 1 base, with 4 bases between. Germline V gene data show CDR1 as SGHRS and CDR2 as YFSETQ. CDR3 in amino acids: CASSSQNTEAFF. Here the CDR3 DNA reads TGCGCCAGCAGCTCCCAGAACACTGAAGCTTTCTTT.

This clone turned up a few times. The sample holds other DNA sequences that translate to the same CDR3. This rearrangement joins TRBV19 to TRBJ1-5; TRBD1 matches 8 bases. Trimming took 8 bases from V and 0 from J; bases not matched to a gene: 6. Germline V gene lookup returns CDR1 LNHDA and CDR2 SQIVND (reference sequence). The CDR3 spans 15 residues. The CDR3 here is CASGDRGHSNQPQHF. CDR3 coding DNA: TGTGCCAGTGGAGACAGGGGACATAGCAATCAGCCCCAGCATTTT.

The chain carries TRBV6-1 and TRBJ2-1; 8 positions agree with TRBD2. Germline V gives CDR1 MNHNS, CDR2 SASEGT. Unmatched junction bases numbered 5, after V lost 3 bases and J lost 7 bases. The CDR3 is 14 residues long. The chain's CDR3 is CASSDGGGINEQFF. Written as DNA, the CDR3 is TGTGCCAGCAGTGATGGCGGGGGGATTAATGAGCAGTTCTTC.

The chain is built from TRBV21-1 and TRBJ2-1; the table gives TRBD1 as D, unverified against the DNA. TRBV21-1 is a pseudogene locus. This CDR3 has 18 residues. DNA of the CDR3: TGTGCCAGCAGCAAATTTAGGCGCGGGACAGGGGGAGTAGATGAGCAGTTCTTC. It translates to CASSKFRRGTGGVDEQFF.

V usage is TRBV3-1 (or the pseudogene TRBV3-2) and J usage is TRBJ2-5, with no clear D. V was shortened by 2 bases and J by 5 bases, with 6 bases between the two germline ends. Germline V CDR1 and CDR2: LGHDT, YNNKEL (reference sequence). The CDR3 is made up of 12 amino acids. CDR3 nucleotide sequence: TGTGCCAGCAGCCAACAATTCGAGACCCAGTACTTC. Translated, it gives CASSQQFETQYF.

The chain links TRBV4-1 to TRBJ1-2, with D possibly TRBD1 on 5 matching bases. The CDR3 runs 13 residues. V shed 4 bases and J shed 4 bases, with 10 bases lying between them. Per the germline V gene, CDR1 is MGHRA and CDR2 is YSYEKL. For the CDR3, the DNA is TGCGCCAGCAGCCTCGAAGGGGCCTATGGCTACACCTTC. Translation: CASSLEGAYGYTF.

V and J are TRBV5-1 and TRBJ2-5; 9 nucleotides align to TRBD2. The CDR3 extends over 15 amino acids. Trimming cost V 3 bases and J 5 bases; bases outside gene matches: 8. Germline CDR1 and CDR2: SGHRS and YFSETQ. CDR3 amino acids: CASSSSGLASETQYF. In nucleotides, the CDR3 is TGCGCCAGCAGCTCGTCGGGACTAGCTTCGGAGACCCAGTACTTC.

The chain combines TRBV10-2 with TRBJ1-5, with D perhaps matching TRBD1 (6 bases). CDR3 length: 15 residues. V was pared by 3 bases and J by 6 bases, with 15 bases between. Germline-derived CDR1 and CDR2 are WSHSY and SAAADI. The CDR3 protein is CASSEGRGVGQPQHF. The CDR3 nucleotides read TGCGCCAGCAGTGAAGGCAGGGGAGTGGGTCAGCCCCAGCATTTT.

The sample holds a few counts of this clone. The chain employs TRBV7-2 and TRBJ2-1; the match to TRBD1 covers 8 bases. V lost 5 bases to trimming and J lost 9 bases; unmatched junction nucleotides: 3. The V gene's germline CDR1 is SGHTA and CDR2 FQGNSA. The CDR3 runs to 12 residues. For the CDR3, the DNA is TGTGCCAGCAGCCAAACAGGGGGTGAGCAGTTCTTC. Amino acid sequence: CASSQTGGEQFF.

The gene calls are TRBV6-2 or TRBV6-3 and TRBJ2-3; D is possibly TRBD2 (6 bases). Germline CDR1 is MNHEY and CDR2 is SVGEGT. The CDR3 extends over 15 amino acids. Deletions cut 5 bases from V and 3 bases from J, with 15 bases between. DNA of the CDR3: TGTGCCAGCAGTCTCGGAGGGCCTAAAACAGATACGCAGTATTTT. It specifies CASSLGGPKTDTQYF.

The V gene is TRBV6-5, the J gene TRBJ1-4, with 10 nucleotides matching TRBD1. Germline CDR1 MNHEY, CDR2 SVGAGI. The V and J ends lost 6 bases and 6 bases, in that order; junction bases with no gene match: 4. This CDR3 contains 14 residues. The CDR3: CASRDGTGDEKLFF. In DNA, the CDR3 is TGTGCCAGCAGAGACGGGACAGGGGATGAAAAACTGTTTTTT.

V is TRBV5-1 and J is TRBJ1-1; 10 bases are a match to TRBD1. This CDR3 comprises 15 residues. Germline V gene sequence: CDR1 SGHRS, CDR2 YFSETQ. Trimming cost V 2 bases and J 5 bases; bases outside gene matches: 6. CDR3 residues: CASSFKGTGETEAFF. The CDR3 DNA reads TGCGCCAGCAGCTTTAAAGGGACAGGGGAGACTGAAGCTTTCTTT.

The rearrangement joins TRBV7-6 to TRBJ1-6, with 9 bases that match TRBD1. The CDR3 sequence is 14 residues long. The germline CDR1 and CDR2 sequences are SGHVS and FNYEAQ. Unmatched junction bases numbered 4, after V lost 4 bases and J lost 9 bases. DNA of the CDR3: TGTGCCAGCAGCTCGGGACAGGGCGGTTCACCCCTCCACTTT. Protein: CASSSGQGGSPLHF.

The CDR3 nucleotides read TGCAGCGTTGCCAGGGGGACCCAGAGGGAAGCTTTCTTT. It translates to CSVARGTQREAFF. V gene TRBV29-1 combines with J gene TRBJ1-1, with 7 bases matching TRBD1. Germline V gene sequence: CDR1 SQVTM, CDR2 ANQGSEA. This CDR3 contains 13 residues. V gave up 4 bases and J gave up 8 bases; unmatched junction bases: 10.